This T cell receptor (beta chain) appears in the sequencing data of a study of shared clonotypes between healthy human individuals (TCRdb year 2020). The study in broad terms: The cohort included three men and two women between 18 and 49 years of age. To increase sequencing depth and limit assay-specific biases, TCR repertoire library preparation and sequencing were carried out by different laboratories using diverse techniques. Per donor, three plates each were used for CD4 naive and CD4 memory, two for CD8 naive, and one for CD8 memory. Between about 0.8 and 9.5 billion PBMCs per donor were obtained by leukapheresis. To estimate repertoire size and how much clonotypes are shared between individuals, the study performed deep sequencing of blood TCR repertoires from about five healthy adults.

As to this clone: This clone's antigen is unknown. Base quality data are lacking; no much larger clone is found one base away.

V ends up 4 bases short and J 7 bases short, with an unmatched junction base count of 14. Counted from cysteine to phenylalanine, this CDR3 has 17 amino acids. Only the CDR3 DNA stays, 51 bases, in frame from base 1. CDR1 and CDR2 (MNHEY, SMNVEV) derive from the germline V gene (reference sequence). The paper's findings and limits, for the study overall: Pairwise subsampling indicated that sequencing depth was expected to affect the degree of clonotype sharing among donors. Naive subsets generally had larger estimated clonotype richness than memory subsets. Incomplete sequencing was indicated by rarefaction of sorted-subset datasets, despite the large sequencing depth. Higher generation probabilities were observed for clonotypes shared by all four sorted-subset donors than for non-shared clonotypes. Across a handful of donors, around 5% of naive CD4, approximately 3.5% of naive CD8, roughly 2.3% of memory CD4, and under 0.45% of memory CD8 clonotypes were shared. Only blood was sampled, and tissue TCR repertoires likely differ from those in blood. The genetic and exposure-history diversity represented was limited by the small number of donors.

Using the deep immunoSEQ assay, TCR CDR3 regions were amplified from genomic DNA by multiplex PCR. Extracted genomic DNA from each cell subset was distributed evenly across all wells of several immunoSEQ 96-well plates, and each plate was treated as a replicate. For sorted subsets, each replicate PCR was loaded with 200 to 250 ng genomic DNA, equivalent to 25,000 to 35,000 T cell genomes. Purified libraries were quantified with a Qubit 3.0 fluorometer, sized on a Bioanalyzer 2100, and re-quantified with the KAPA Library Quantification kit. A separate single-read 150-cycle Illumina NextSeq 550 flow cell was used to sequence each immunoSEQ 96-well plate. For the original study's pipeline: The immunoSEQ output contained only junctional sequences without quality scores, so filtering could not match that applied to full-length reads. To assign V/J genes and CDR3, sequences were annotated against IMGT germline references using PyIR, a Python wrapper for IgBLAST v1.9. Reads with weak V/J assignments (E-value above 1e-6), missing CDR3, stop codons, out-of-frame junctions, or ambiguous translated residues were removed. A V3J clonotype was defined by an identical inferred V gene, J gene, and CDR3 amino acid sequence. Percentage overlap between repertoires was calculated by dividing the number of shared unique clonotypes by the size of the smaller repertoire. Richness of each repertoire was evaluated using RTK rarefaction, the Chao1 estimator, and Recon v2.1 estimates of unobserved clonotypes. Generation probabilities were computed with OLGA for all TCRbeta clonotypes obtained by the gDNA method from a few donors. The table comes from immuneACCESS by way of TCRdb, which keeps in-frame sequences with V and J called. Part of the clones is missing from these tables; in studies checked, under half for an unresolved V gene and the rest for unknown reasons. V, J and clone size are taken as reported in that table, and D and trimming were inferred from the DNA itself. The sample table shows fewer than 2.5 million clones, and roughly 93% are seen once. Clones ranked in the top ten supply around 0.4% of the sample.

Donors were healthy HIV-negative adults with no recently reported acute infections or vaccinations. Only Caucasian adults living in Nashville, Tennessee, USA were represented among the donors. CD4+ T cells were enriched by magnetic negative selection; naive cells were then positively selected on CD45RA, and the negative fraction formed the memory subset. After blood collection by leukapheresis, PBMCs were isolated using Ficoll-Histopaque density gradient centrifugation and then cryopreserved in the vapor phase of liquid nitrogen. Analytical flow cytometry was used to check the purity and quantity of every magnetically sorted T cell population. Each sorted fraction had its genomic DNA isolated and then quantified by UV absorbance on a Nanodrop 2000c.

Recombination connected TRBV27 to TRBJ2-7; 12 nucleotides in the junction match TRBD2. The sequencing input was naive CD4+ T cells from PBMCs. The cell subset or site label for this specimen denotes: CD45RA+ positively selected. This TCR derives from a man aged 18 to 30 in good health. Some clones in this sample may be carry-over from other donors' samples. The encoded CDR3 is CASSSRLAGERALEQYF. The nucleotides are TGTGCCAGCAGTTCGCGACTAGCGGGAGAAAGGGCTTTAGAGCAGTACTTC.